This TCR beta chain came from a study of PD-1 blockade in classical Hodgkin lymphoma. Points from the study as a whole: Whatever underlies the repertoire differences (possibly disease activity or prior therapy) remains undefined. Healthy donors were reported to have higher baseline TCR diversity than newly diagnosed patients.

With respect to this clone: Its antigen is unknown.

As to time point: newly diagnosed, previously untreated cHL patient sample. What served as comparison were PBMCs in newly diagnosed, untreated classical Hodgkin lymphoma. Germline CDR1 is SNHLY and CDR2 is FYNNEI. This CDR3 has 13 amino acids. V was pared by 9 bases and J by 3 bases, with 15 bases between. Some clones are missing from TCRdb's copy, which holds only in-frame ones; the method was immunoSEQ multiplex PCR. The table lists roughly 70,000 clones, about 94% of them singletons. Sequenced material: peripheral blood mononuclear cells (PBMCs). The clonotype originates from a human donor with classical Hodgkin lymphoma. The chain joins TRBV2 to TRBJ2-7, with D possibly matching TRBD1 (6 bases). In DNA, the CDR3 is TGTGCCAGTTCCCGGGACACAAACTACGAGCAGTACTTC. Amino acids: CASSRDTNYEQYF.